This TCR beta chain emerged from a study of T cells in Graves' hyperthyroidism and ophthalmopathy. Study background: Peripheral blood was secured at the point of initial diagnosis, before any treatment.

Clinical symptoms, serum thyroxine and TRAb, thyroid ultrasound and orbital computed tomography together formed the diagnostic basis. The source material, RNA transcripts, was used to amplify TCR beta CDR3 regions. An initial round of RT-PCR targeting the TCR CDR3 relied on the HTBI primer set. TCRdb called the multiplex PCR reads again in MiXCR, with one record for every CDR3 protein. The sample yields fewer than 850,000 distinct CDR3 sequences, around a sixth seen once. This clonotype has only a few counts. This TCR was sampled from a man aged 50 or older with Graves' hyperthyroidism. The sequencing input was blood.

As DNA, the CDR3 is TGTGCCAGCTCAATGTACGGACTCAATCAGCCCCAGCATTTT. It is translated as CASSMYGLNQPQHF. The chain couples TRBV18 to TRBJ1-5; D is undetermined. CDR1 is KGHSH and CDR2 is LQKENI in the germline V gene. CDR3 size: 14 residues. V lost 5 bases and J lost 3, with 11 bases in between.